The 31 T cell receptor beta chains presented below share a single source sample, sequenced in a study of T cell changes during pregnancy in multiple sclerosis. The repertoire was sequenced with immunoSEQ multiplex PCR; TCRdb's copy has only in-frame clones and lacks some. The sample lists under 55,000 clones, roughly 94% occurring once. Material: CD4+ T cells from peripheral blood mononuclear cells, obtained in the third trimester of pregnancy. The receptors stem from a female donor with multiple sclerosis, enrolled in a pregnancy study.

The chain is built from TRBV6-1 and TRBJ1-3; possible D gene TRBD1, 5 bases. The CDR3 contains 16 residues. Germline V gives CDR1 MNHNS, CDR2 SASEGT. The ends were cut back, 2 bases at V and 4 bases at J, with 15 bases in the middle. The CDR3 coding sequence is TGTGCCAGCAGTGAATTAGGAGGGGCACTAGGAAACACCATATATTTT. Its protein is CASSELGGALGNTIYF.

The gene calls are TRBV5-1 and TRBJ2-1, with 7 bases matching TRBD1. Germline values: CDR1 SGHRS, CDR2 YFSETQ. The CDR3 has 15 amino acids. J was trimmed by 7 bases and V by 3 bases; bases with no gene match: 10. CDR3 loop: CASSSLDRVGNEQFF. The CDR3 bases are TGCGCCAGCAGCTCCTTAGACAGGGTCGGGAATGAGCAGTTCTTC.

The rearrangement joins TRBV6-5 to TRBJ1-1; perhaps TRBD1 as D (5 bases). V was shortened by 0 bases and J by 10 bases, with 15 bases between the two germline ends. CDR3 length: 14 residues. Per the germline V gene, CDR1 is MNHEY and CDR2 is SVGAGI. CDR3 DNA sequence: TGTGCCAGCAGTTACTCGTGGGGCCCCTCTGGAGCTTTCTTT. Its protein product is CASSYSWGPSGAFF.

The chain uses TRBV2 and TRBJ1-2, with 9 bases aligning to TRBD1. The V gene end was trimmed by 8 bases and the J gene end by 6 bases; junction bases not matched to a gene: 7. CDR1 SNHLY and CDR2 FYNNEI come from the germline V gene. The CDR3 is 13 amino acids. The CDR3 nucleotides read TGTGCCAGCGGGGACAGGGTCCAACATGGCTACACCTTC. It translates to CASGDRVQHGYTF.

The chain employs TRBV7-2 and TRBJ1-1; D is perhaps TRBD1 (5 bases). Germline-derived CDR1 and CDR2 are SGHTA and FQGNSA. V dropped 3 bases and J dropped 3 bases, with 11 bases sitting between them. This CDR3 contains 14 residues. The CDR3 region is CASSFQGGYTEAFF. CDR3 in DNA: TGTGCCAGCAGCTTTCAGGGAGGGTACACTGAAGCTTTCTTT.

This clone was seen just once. This chain joins TRBV13 and TRBJ2-7, with D possibly matching TRBD2 (5 bases). The V gene lost 2 bases and the J gene lost 0 bases, with 11 bases spanning the gap. The germline CDR1 and CDR2 sequences are PRHDT and FYEKMQ (reference sequence). The CDR3 contains 15 residues. The CDR3 region has the DNA TGTGCCAGCAGCTTATCTAGCCTCAGCTCCTACGAGCAGTACTTC. This sequence encodes CASSLSSLSSYEQYF.

V gene TRBV30 combines with J gene TRBJ2-7; D unclear. Germline CDR1 is GTSNPN and CDR2 is SVGIG (reference sequence). V lost 0 bases, J lost 2 bases, and 5 bases lay in between. The length of the CDR3 is 12 residues. CDR3 region: CAWSVETYEQYF. The CDR3 region has the DNA TGTGCCTGGAGTGTGGAGACCTACGAGCAGTACTTC.

J is TRBJ1-1 and V is TRBV4-1; D gene ambiguous. The CDR3 is 14 amino acids. The germline V and J ends were trimmed by 4 bases and 4 bases, with 13 bases remaining between them. Germline lookup yields CDR1 MGHRA and CDR2 YSYEKL. The DNA of the CDR3 is TGCGCCAGCAGCCGGGTTGCAGGTGTCACTGAAGCTTTCTTT. Protein: CASSRVAGVTEAFF.

The chain employs TRBV25-1 and TRBJ1-5, with 9 bases fitting TRBD1. Unmatched junction bases numbered 4, after V lost 6 bases and J lost 4 bases. The CDR3 sequence is 14 residues long. Germline V lookup: CDR1 MGHDK, CDR2 SYGVNS. The CDR3 loop reads CASRGQGGNQPQHF. The CDR3 DNA follows: TGTGCCAGCAGGGGACAGGGCGGGAATCAGCCCCAGCATTTT.

V gene TRBV10-3 combines with J gene TRBJ2-3; D unclear. Germline assignment: CDR1 ENHRY and CDR2 SYGVKD. This CDR3 region has 12 residues. Trimming took off 4 bases at V and 4 bases at J, with 6 bases between the two ends. The CDR3 loop is CAISGTADTQYF. Here the CDR3 DNA reads TGTGCCATCAGTGGAACGGCAGATACGCAGTATTTT.

The V gene is TRBV7-9, the J gene TRBJ1-2; tentative D call: TRBD1 (6 bases). Between the trimmed V and J ends, which lost 1 base and 0 bases, there was a span of 6 bases. The CDR3 covers 14 residues. Germline assignment: CDR1 SEHNR and CDR2 FQNEAQ (reference sequence). Here the CDR3 DNA reads TGTGCCAGCAGCTTAGGGACAGCTAACTATGGCTACACCTTC. Translation: CASSLGTANYGYTF.

The V call is TRBV7-6, the J call TRBJ2-1; 7 nucleotides line up with TRBD2. Per germline, CDR1 SGHVS and CDR2 FNYEAQ. CDR3 length equals 17 residues. J was trimmed by 2 bases and V by 2 bases; bases with no gene match: 9. The CDR3 protein is CASSLRGLADTYNEQFF. The DNA of the CDR3 is TGTGCCAGCAGCTTAAGAGGGCTAGCGGATACCTACAATGAGCAGTTCTTC.

The rearrangement joins TRBV7-2 to TRBJ1-4; 7 positions agree with TRBD1. The CDR3 totals 15 residues. Germline V gene lookup returns CDR1 SGHTA and CDR2 FQGNSA. Losses at the gene ends were 5 bases for V and 0 bases for J; bases not matched to a gene: 3. CDR3 coding DNA: TGTGCCAGCAGCCAGACAGGGTCAACTAATGAAAAACTGTTTTTT. It yields the protein CASSQTGSTNEKLFF.

V usage is TRBV9 and J usage is TRBJ1-6; TRBD1 aligns across 8 bases. The V segment lost 3 bases and the J segment 10 bases; nucleotides outside the gene matches: 0. Germline V gene sequence: CDR1 SGDLS, CDR2 YYNGEE. This CDR3 spans 12 amino acids. In DNA, the CDR3 is TGTGCCAGCAGCGGGACAGGGTCACCCCTCCACTTT. Its translation: CASSGTGSPLHF.

The chain couples TRBV27 to TRBJ2-7, with TRBD2 matching over 8 bases. V gave up 8 bases and J gave up 2 bases; unmatched junction bases: 8. CDR1 is MNHEY, CDR2 SMNVEV, per germline (reference sequence). This CDR3 spans 14 amino acids. In nucleotides, the CDR3 is TGTGCCAGCGGCCTAGCGGGCGCGACCTACGAGCAGTACTTC. Amino acids: CASGLAGATYEQYF.

V gene TRBV19 combines with J gene TRBJ2-1; 14 nucleotides agree with TRBD2. Germline V CDR1 and CDR2: LNHDA, SQIVND (reference sequence). Unmatched junction bases numbered 8, after V lost 10 bases and J lost 0 bases. This CDR3 comprises 17 residues. The DNA of the CDR3 is TGTGCCACCTCTATCGGGACTAGCGGGAGCTCCTACAATGAGCAGTTCTTC. Translated: CATSIGTSGSSYNEQFF.

The gene calls are TRBV11-3 and TRBJ1-1; 9 nucleotides align to TRBD1. Germline V lookup: CDR1 SGHNT, CDR2 YENEEA. CDR3 length: 14 residues. The J segment lost 1 base and the V segment lost 5 bases, leaving 2 bases of the junction unmatched. CDR3 in DNA: TGTGCCAGCAGCCCGGGACAGGGGAACACTGAAGCTTTCTTT. Protein: CASSPGQGNTEAFF.

This chain joins TRBV4-3 and TRBJ2-7; TRBD1 might be the D (5 bases). The V gene lost 4 bases and the J gene lost 0 bases, with 22 bases spanning the gap. The CDR3 extends over 18 amino acids. In germline, CDR1 is LGHNA, CDR2 YSLEER. CDR3 in DNA: TGCGCCAGCAGCCTGGAAGGGGCAGGAATCCTGGGCTCCTACGAGCAGTACTTC. Residues: CASSLEGAGILGSYEQYF.

The chain uses TRBV28 and TRBJ2-5; 9 nucleotides align to TRBD2. CDR3 length: 15 amino acids. J was trimmed by 5 bases and V by 5 bases; bases with no gene match: 9. The germline gives CDR1 MDHEN, CDR2 SYDVKM. The CDR3 here is CASSGGLAGLETQYF. The CDR3 coding sequence is TGTGCCAGCAGTGGGGGACTAGCTGGGCTGGAGACCCAGTACTTC.

The CDR3 DNA follows: TGTGCCAGTAGTATAGCGGCTAGCGGCGAAGAGACCCAGTACTTC. This encodes CASSIAASGEETQYF. V usage is TRBV19 and J usage is TRBJ2-5; TRBD2 aligns across 7 bases. J gave up 3 bases and V 1 base, and 5 bases lay outside the gene matches. Germline CDR1 LNHDA, CDR2 SQIVND (reference sequence). This CDR3 comprises 15 residues.

The V and J genes are TRBV7-2 and TRBJ2-2; a weak D match, TRBD2 (6 bases). CDR3 length equals 14 residues. Trimming shortened V by 1 base and J by 5 bases, and 8 bases separated the two germline ends. Germline CDR1 is SGHTA and CDR2 is FQGNSA. The CDR3 sequence is CASSLVLATGELFF. Written as DNA, the CDR3 is TGTGCCAGCAGCTTAGTTCTAGCGACCGGGGAGCTGTTTTTT.

The V gene is TRBV19, the J gene TRBJ2-3; D may be TRBD1 (6 bases). V was shortened by 0 bases and J by 0 bases, with 16 bases between the two germline ends. The germline CDR1 and CDR2 sequences are LNHDA and SQIVND (reference sequence). The CDR3 runs 18 residues. The CDR3 sequence: CASSIDLGGRSSTDTQYF. CDR3 in DNA: TGTGCCAGTAGTATAGATTTAGGGGGACGCTCTAGCACAGATACGCAGTATTTT.

The chain uses TRBV5-3 and TRBJ2-5; 9 bases match TRBD1. TRBV5-3 is noted as an ORF with a role that remains uncertain. Trimming took 3 bases from V and 3 from J; bases not matched to a gene: 6. This CDR3 region has 15 residues. In nucleotides, the CDR3 is TGTGCCAGAAGCTACACAGGGGGCGGAGAAGAGACCCAGTACTTC. It is translated as CARSYTGGGEETQYF.

The chain uses TRBV6-6 and TRBJ2-7; possible D gene TRBD1, 6 bases. The V gene's germline CDR1 is MNHNY and CDR2 SVGAGI (reference sequence). The CDR3 totals 15 residues. V was trimmed by 0 bases and J by 4 bases, leaving 13 bases between them. The CDR3 sequence is CASSYSVMGAYEQYF. The DNA for the CDR3 is TGTGCCAGCAGTTACTCGGTTATGGGGGCTTACGAGCAGTACTTC.

The chain links TRBV18 to TRBJ1-2; tentative D call: TRBD1 (5 bases). There are 15 residues in the CDR3. Germline CDR1 and CDR2: KGHSH and LQKENI. Trimming stripped 3 bases from V and 5 bases from J, with 16 bases between. CDR3 sequence: CASSPGVGTDYGYTF. In nucleotides, the CDR3 is TGTGCCAGCTCACCGGGAGTTGGGACTGATTATGGCTACACCTTC.

J is TRBJ1-6 and V is TRBV6-5; TRBD1 is a possible D gene (5 bases). The germline V gene encodes CDR1 MNHEY and CDR2 SVGAGI. The V end was cut by 7 bases, the J end by 7 bases, with 8 bases between. CDR3 length equals 12 residues. The CDR3 DNA reads TGTGCCAGCAACCAGGGCAATTCACCCCTCCACTTT. It is translated as CASNQGNSPLHF.

The V call is TRBV7-2, the J call TRBJ2-1; D may be TRBD1 (5 bases). This CDR3 is built from 14 residues. Between the trimmed V and J ends, which lost 1 base and 5 bases, there was a span of 9 bases. Germline CDR1 SGHTA, CDR2 FQGNSA. The CDR3 bases are TGTGCCAGCAGCTTAGTCCAGGGAAACAATGAGCAGTTCTTC. Translated: CASSLVQGNNEQFF.

This rearrangement joins TRBV6-1 to TRBJ2-5; weak D call: TRBD2 (5 bases). The CDR3 has 13 amino acids. CDR1 is MNHNS, CDR2 SASEGT, per germline. V was trimmed by 4 bases and J by 5 bases, leaving 11 bases between them. The DNA for the CDR3 is TGTGCCAGCAGTGCTCGGGGAATGGAGACCCAGTACTTC. Translated: CASSARGMETQYF.

The rearrangement links TRBV29-1 to TRBJ2-1, with D possibly being TRBD2 (7 bases). V lost 6 bases to trimming and J lost 7 bases, with 25 bases between them. Per the germline V gene, CDR1 is SQVTM and CDR2 is ANQGSEA. The CDR3 extends over 16 amino acids. In DNA, the CDR3 is TGCAGCGTGCCCGATGAGGGGGGGATTTATGTGAATGAGCAGTTCTTC. This gives the protein CSVPDEGGIYVNEQFF.

The V gene is TRBV7-2, the J gene TRBJ2-1; maybe TRBD2 (6 bases). The CDR3 loop spans 14 amino acids. V lost 3 bases and J lost 6, with 12 bases in between. Germline V lookup: CDR1 SGHTA, CDR2 FQGNSA. The CDR3 sequence is CASSLGGRANEQFF. The DNA for the CDR3 is TGTGCCAGCAGCTTGGGGGGACGCGCCAATGAGCAGTTCTTC.

The chain links TRBV9 to TRBJ2-1; 7 bases agree with TRBD2. CDR1 is SGDLS and CDR2 is YYNGEE in the germline V gene. With 0 bases clipped from V and 4 bases from J, the junction kept 7 bases outside the gene matches. This CDR3 has 16 residues. The CDR3 nucleotides read TGTGCCAGCAGCGTAGTCAGTCTAGCGGAATACAATGAGCAGTTCTTC. Translated, it gives CASSVVSLAEYNEQFF.